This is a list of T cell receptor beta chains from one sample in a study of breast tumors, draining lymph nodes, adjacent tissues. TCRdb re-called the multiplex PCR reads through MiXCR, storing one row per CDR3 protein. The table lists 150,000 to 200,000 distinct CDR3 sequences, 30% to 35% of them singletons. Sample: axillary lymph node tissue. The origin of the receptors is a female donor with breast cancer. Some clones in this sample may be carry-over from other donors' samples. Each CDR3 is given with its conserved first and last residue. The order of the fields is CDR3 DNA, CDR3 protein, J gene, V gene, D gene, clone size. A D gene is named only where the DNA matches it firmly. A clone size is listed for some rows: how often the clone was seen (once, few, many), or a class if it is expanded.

CDR3 DNA: TGTGCCTGGAGTGGGTTCTGGGGTAGGGAGCAGTACTTC; CDR3 protein: CAWSGFWGREQYF; J gene: TRBJ2-7; V gene: TRBV30; D gene: -; clone size: many
CDR3 DNA: TGCGCCAGCAGCTTGGTCACTAGCGGGAGGGCCGGGGAGCTGTTTTTT; CDR3 protein: CASSLVTSGRAGELFF; J gene: TRBJ2-2; V gene: TRBV5-1; D gene: TRBD2; clone size: many
CDR3 DNA: TGTGCCAGCAGCTCAGGATCCTTTCGGGGTGCCTACGAGCAGTACTTC; CDR3 protein: CASSSGSFRGAYEQYF; J gene: TRBJ2-7; V gene: TRBV28; D gene: -; clone size: -
CDR3 DNA: TGTGCCAGCAGCCCGGCAAATGCCCCTAATTCACCCCTCCACTTT; CDR3 protein: CASSPANAPNSPLHF; J gene: TRBJ1-6; V gene: TRBV7-9; D gene: -; clone size: many
CDR3 DNA: TGTGCCAGCAGCGTATGTCCAGCGGCAGGTATATATACGCAGTATTTT; CDR3 protein: CASSVCPAAGIYTQYF; J gene: TRBJ2-3; V gene: TRBV9; D gene: -; clone size: -
CDR3 DNA: TGCGCCAGCAGCGCCTTAGCGTTTAGCACAGATACGCAGTATTTT; CDR3 protein: CASSALAFSTDTQYF; J gene: TRBJ2-3; V gene: TRBV5-1; D gene: -; clone size: -
CDR3 DNA: TGTGCCAGCAGCCCCGACTATTTTACCTACGAGCAGTACTTC; CDR3 protein: CASSPDYFTYEQYF; J gene: TRBJ2-7; V gene: TRBV7-2; D gene: -; clone size: many
CDR3 DNA: TGTGCCAGCAATAGCGGAGACGTAGAGACCCAGTACTTC; CDR3 protein: CASNSGDVETQYF; J gene: TRBJ2-5; V gene: TRBV6-2/TRBV6-3; D gene: -; clone size: many
CDR3 DNA: TGTGCTAGCAGCTCAGGGACAGGGGGCACTGAAGCTTTCTTT; CDR3 protein: CASSSGTGGTEAFF; J gene: TRBJ1-1; V gene: TRBV7-7; D gene: TRBD1; clone size: -
CDR3 DNA: TGTGCCAGCAGCGAGGGGACAGACCACACCGGGGAGCTGTTTTTT; CDR3 protein: CASSEGTDHTGELFF; J gene: TRBJ2-2; V gene: TRBV9; D gene: TRBD1; clone size: many
CDR3 DNA: TGTGCCTGCAGCTCCACCCCAGGGAGCTCCTACGAGCAGCACTTC; CDR3 protein: CACSSTPGSSYEQHF; J gene: TRBJ2-7; V gene: TRBV7-2; D gene: -; clone size: once
CDR3 DNA: TGTGCCAGTAGTATACTGAGAGGAGAGACCCAGTACTTC; CDR3 protein: CASSILRGETQYF; J gene: TRBJ2-5; V gene: TRBV19; D gene: -; clone size: many
CDR3 DNA: TGCAGTGCTAGAGCCGCGACAGGGAGGGACACCGGGGAGCTGTTCTTT; CDR3 protein: CSARAATGRDTGELFF; J gene: TRBJ2-2; V gene: TRBV20-1; D gene: -; clone size: -
CDR3 DNA: TGTGCCTGGACCTGGGGTTCAAATTCACCCCTCCACTTT; CDR3 protein: CAWTWGSNSPLHF; J gene: TRBJ1-6; V gene: TRBV30; D gene: -; clone size: many
CDR3 DNA: TGTGCCAGCAGCTACGGGACGGACTATAGCAATCAGCCCCAGCATTTT; CDR3 protein: CASSYGTDYSNQPQHF; J gene: TRBJ1-5; V gene: TRBV6-5; D gene: -; clone size: many
CDR3 DNA: TGTGCCAGCAGTGACCTCAGGGATAATGGCTACACCTTC; CDR3 protein: CASSDLRDNGYTF; J gene: TRBJ1-2; V gene: TRBV25-1; D gene: -; clone size: many
CDR3 DNA: TGTGCCAGCAGCCAAGCCTCTTCTTGGGACAGCCTAAACTATGGCTACACCTTC; CDR3 protein: CASSQASSWDSLNYGYTF; J gene: TRBJ1-2; V gene: TRBV4-2; D gene: TRBD1; clone size: -
CDR3 DNA: TGTGCCAGCAGCCCTGTCGGACAGGGTCGGGGATATCCTGGAAACACCATATATTTT; CDR3 protein: CASSPVGQGRGYPGNTIYF; J gene: TRBJ1-3; V gene: TRBV11-2; D gene: TRBD1; clone size: many
CDR3 DNA: TGTGCCATCAGACTTCAGGGGGGGAACACTGAAGCTTTCTTT; CDR3 protein: CAIRLQGGNTEAFF; J gene: TRBJ1-1; V gene: TRBV10-3; D gene: TRBD1; clone size: many
CDR3 DNA: TGTGCCAGCAGCCAAGTTCTGGACTTTCTCGGAGGAGAGCAGTTCTTC; CDR3 protein: CASSQVLDFLGGEQFF; J gene: TRBJ2-1; V gene: TRBV3-1; D gene: -; clone size: many
CDR3 DNA: TGTGCCAGCCGATCCGGGCGGGTCGAGTTCTACAATGAGCAGTTCTTC; CDR3 protein: CASRSGRVEFYNEQFF; J gene: TRBJ2-1; V gene: TRBV27; D gene: -; clone size: -
CDR3 DNA: TGTGCCAGCAGCTTGGTGGGACAGGGGTGGGAGCAGTACTTC; CDR3 protein: CASSLVGQGWEQYF; J gene: TRBJ2-7; V gene: TRBV5-6; D gene: TRBD1; clone size: many
CDR3 DNA: TGTGCCAGCAGTTTCCCGGAGGCGGGACAGCTGTTTTTT; CDR3 protein: CASSFPEAGQLFF; J gene: TRBJ1-4; V gene: TRBV6-7; D gene: TRBD1; clone size: -
CDR3 DNA: TGCGCCAGCAGCCAAGAACTCGGGGCTACTGGCTACACCTTC; CDR3 protein: CASSQELGATGYTF; J gene: TRBJ1-2; V gene: TRBV4-1; D gene: -; clone size: many
CDR3 DNA: TGTGCCAGTAGTGCCGGGACAGGGGGCCACAATGAGCAGTTCTTC; CDR3 protein: CASSAGTGGHNEQFF; J gene: TRBJ2-1; V gene: TRBV19; D gene: TRBD1; clone size: many
CDR3 DNA: TGCGCCAGCAGGCTCGGCAGGGGGTTGAACACTGAAGCTTTCTTT; CDR3 protein: CASRLGRGLNTEAFF; J gene: TRBJ1-1; V gene: TRBV10-2; D gene: TRBD1; clone size: -
CDR3 DNA: TGTGCCAGCAGGCCGGGACAGGGCAATAATTCACCCCTCCACTTT; CDR3 protein: CASRPGQGNNSPLHF; J gene: TRBJ1-6; V gene: TRBV27; D gene: TRBD1; clone size: many
CDR3 DNA: TGTGCCAGCTCACCAGGGGGGACGGCGAGAGAGACCCAGTACTTC; CDR3 protein: CASSPGGTARETQYF; J gene: TRBJ2-5; V gene: TRBV18; D gene: -; clone size: many
CDR3 DNA: TGCGCCAGCAGCTTGGAAGGGGGCCGGGATCAGCCCCAGCATTTT; CDR3 protein: CASSLEGGRDQPQHF; J gene: TRBJ1-5; V gene: TRBV5-1; D gene: TRBD1; clone size: many
CDR3 DNA: TGCGCCAGCAGCACTAGCGGGGGGCCGTCCTACAATGAGCAGTTCTTC; CDR3 protein: CASSTSGGPSYNEQFF; J gene: TRBJ2-1; V gene: TRBV5-1; D gene: TRBD2; clone size: many
CDR3 DNA: TGTGCCTGGAGAGCTAAGGGGACAGGGATACAGCCCCAGCATTTT; CDR3 protein: CAWRAKGTGIQPQHF; J gene: TRBJ1-5; V gene: TRBV30; D gene: TRBD1; clone size: many